A single sample is the source of the 4 T cell receptor beta chains below, sequenced in a study of blood T cell repertoires in COVID-19. Sequencing was performed with immunoSEQ multiplex PCR; in TCRdb, only in-frame clones are kept and a portion is missing. The sample records about 260,000 clones, about 85% being singletons. The sequenced material came from peripheral blood. These receptors originate from a man between 60 and 70 years old who had recovered from COVID-19.

V usage is TRBV4-2 and J usage is TRBJ2-1; TRBD2 aligns across 12 bases. Unmatched junction bases numbered 6, after V lost 0 bases and J lost 12 bases. Germline V CDR1 and CDR2: LGHNA, YNFKEQ. The CDR3 runs to 15 residues. The DNA of the CDR3 is TGTGCCAGCAGCCAAGATCAACTAGCGGGGGGTCGGCAGTTCTTC. Protein product: CASSQDQLAGGRQFF.

This sequence joins TRBV24-1 and TRBJ1-1; 7 bases are shared with TRBD1. Unmatched junction bases numbered 5, after V lost 4 bases and J lost 7 bases. In germline, CDR1 is KGHDR, CDR2 SFDVKD. The CDR3 covers 13 residues. The CDR3 DNA reads as TGTGCCACCAGTGACCCCGGGACAGTTGAAGCTTTCTTT. Its translation: CATSDPGTVEAFF.

The chain joins TRBV14 to TRBJ1-6; 11 nucleotides line up with TRBD1. The CDR3 runs to 16 residues. The V gene's germline CDR1 is SGHDN and CDR2 FVKESK. J lost 6 bases, V lost 1 base, and 2 bases had no gene match. CDR3 protein: CASSQGTGGGNSPLHF. For the CDR3, the DNA is TGTGCCAGCAGCCAAGGGACAGGGGGCGGTAATTCACCCCTCCACTTT.

The V gene is TRBV7-9, the J gene TRBJ2-3; unclear D gene. V was shortened by 2 bases and J by 3 bases, with 6 bases between the two germline ends. The germline V gene has CDR1 SEHNR and CDR2 FQNEAQ (reference sequence). The CDR3 totals 13 residues. The CDR3 protein is CASSLISTDTQYF. CDR3 DNA sequence: TGTGCCAGCAGCTTAATTAGTACAGATACGCAGTATTTT.